This T cell receptor (beta chain) was identified in a study of blood T cell repertoires in COVID-19. About the research overall: COVID-19 samples from acute and convalescent phases originated in the United States, Italy and Spain. In each case, the material was cDNA or gDNA derived from T cells, B-cell-depleted T cells, or PBMCs.

As processed by the authors: Amplified reference gene primers provided the basis for estimating nucleated cell counts. The protocol was immunoSEQ multiplex PCR, while the TCRdb copy is restricted to in-frame clones and leaves out a portion. V and J calls and clone size follow that table, whereas D and trimming were derived from the DNA. The table has about 280,000 clones, approximately 85% seen once. The CDR3 covers 13 residues. V lost 0 bases to trimming and J lost 14 bases, with 14 bases between them. Germline V gene lookup returns CDR1 GTSNPN and CDR2 SVGIG (reference sequence). The sequence was collected from a woman aged 70 to 79 with acute or convalescent COVID-19. The chain recombines TRBV30 with TRBJ1-6; no firm D call. Sample: peripheral blood. CDR3 protein: CAWSVGRGGTLHF. As DNA, the CDR3 is TGTGCCTGGAGTGTAGGGCGCGGAGGCACCCTCCACTTT.